The 11 T cell receptor beta chains below come from one sample, sequenced in a study of cytomegalovirus exposure and HLA in healthy donors. The study ran its PCR with 60 Vbeta and 13 Jbeta primers. Sequenced by immunoSEQ multiplex PCR; TCRdb stores in-frame clones only, minus some. The data hold fewer than 200,000 clones, with approximately 77% observed a single time. Sequenced material: PBMCs. The receptors were gathered from a male donor in good health and CMV-seropositive.

This clone was observed a handful of times. V and J are TRBV30 and TRBJ1-5, with D perhaps TRBD1 (5 bases). Looked up from germline, CDR1 is GTSNPN and CDR2 is SVGIG (reference sequence). CDR3 length: 13 residues. V was clipped by 3 bases and J by 4 bases, with 10 bases between them. The CDR3 sequence: CAWRGTENQPQHF. The CDR3 nucleotides are TGTGCCTGGAGGGGGACTGAAAATCAGCCCCAGCATTTT.

J is TRBJ2-2 and V is TRBV2; 7 nucleotides line up with TRBD1. Germline CDR1 reads SNHLY; CDR2 reads FYNNEI. The CDR3 sequence is 14 residues long. With 5 bases clipped from V and 7 bases from J, the junction kept 7 bases outside the gene matches. In nucleotides, the CDR3 is TGTGCCAGCAGTACAGACAGGGCAGTCGGGGAGCTGTTTTTT. Translation gives CASSTDRAVGELFF.

The chain recombines TRBV19 with TRBJ1-2; no definite D call. Trimming pared 7 bases from V and 7 bases from J, leaving 19 bases between. The germline CDR1 and CDR2 sequences are LNHDA and SQIVND (reference sequence). The CDR3 extends over 14 amino acids. Here the CDR3 DNA reads TGTGCCAGTAAAAATTCGACAAGGAAGAGTGGCTACACCTTC. It specifies CASKNSTRKSGYTF.

V and J are TRBV7-2 and TRBJ2-5, with 7 bases aligning to TRBD2. Germline lookup yields CDR1 SGHTA and CDR2 FQGNSA. CDR3 size: 13 residues. The V segment lost 6 bases and the J segment 5 bases; nucleotides outside the gene matches: 6. As DNA, the CDR3 is TGTGCCAGCAGGACGGGGGGAGTCGAGACCCAGTACTTC. Amino acid sequence: CASRTGGVETQYF. The full variable domain, with the rest looked up from reference TRBV7-2 and TRBJ2-5, is GAGVSQSPSNKVTEKGKDVELRCDPISGHTALYWYRQSLGQGLEFLIYFQGNSAPDKSGLPSDRFSAERTGGSVSTLTIQRTQQEDSAVYLCASRTGGVETQYFGPGTRLLVL.

This clone was recorded once. The chain carries TRBV15 and TRBJ2-1; no reliable D call. This CDR3 is 13 amino acids long. Trimming took off 3 bases at V and 0 bases at J, with 3 bases between the two ends. Germline V gives CDR1 LNHNV, CDR2 YYDKDF (reference sequence). The CDR3 bases are TGTGCCACCAGCAGTAGCTCCTACAATGAGCAGTTCTTC. Amino acids: CATSSSSYNEQFF.

CDR3 in amino acids: CASSLISSYNEQFF. The CDR3, as DNA: TGCGCCAGCAGCTTGATATCCTCCTACAATGAGCAGTTCTTC. The V gene is TRBV5-1, the J gene TRBJ2-1; D not resolved. The germline V gene encodes CDR1 SGHRS and CDR2 YFSETQ. Trimming took 1 base from V and 0 from J, leaving 5 bases between them. The CDR3 loop spans 14 amino acids. The variable domain in full, completed from reference TRBV5-1 and TRBJ2-1, reads KAGVTQTPRYLIKTRGQQVTLSCSPISGHRSVSWYQQTPGQGLQFLFEYFSETQRNKGNFPGRFSGRQFSNSRSEMNVSTLELGDSALYLCASSLISSYNEQFFGPGTRLTVL.

The chain couples TRBV9 to TRBJ2-3; 14 bases are shared with TRBD2. The CDR3 totals 17 residues. The trim removed 4 bases at V and 3 bases at J, leaving 7 bases unmatched. The V gene's germline CDR1 is SGDLS and CDR2 YYNGEE. The CDR3 protein is CASSFGLAGGMTDTQYF. The CDR3 DNA follows: TGTGCCAGCAGCTTCGGACTAGCGGGGGGCATGACAGATACGCAGTATTTT.

The V gene is TRBV15, the J gene TRBJ2-5, with no clear D. CDR1 is LNHNV and CDR2 is YYDKDF in the germline V gene (reference sequence). The V gene lost 4 bases and the J gene lost 5 bases, with 8 bases spanning the gap. The CDR3 length is 12 residues. For the CDR3, the DNA is TGTGCCACCAGCATTAGGCGGGAGACCCAGTACTTC. Amino acids: CATSIRRETQYF.

This chain joins TRBV15 and TRBJ1-1; D not resolved. Per germline, CDR1 LNHNV and CDR2 YYDKDF (reference sequence). The germline V and J ends were trimmed by 0 bases and 4 bases, with 15 bases remaining between them. The CDR3 sequence is 16 residues long. The CDR3 is CATSRDTSVSVTEAFF. Written as DNA, the CDR3 is TGTGCCACCAGCAGAGATACCTCGGTCTCGGTCACTGAAGCTTTCTTT.

This clone appeared a single time. The rearrangement joins TRBV14 to TRBJ2-6, with 10 positions matching TRBD1. CDR1 is SGHDN, CDR2 FVKESK, per germline. Trimming took 4 bases from V and 4 from J; bases not matched to a gene: 10. The CDR3 runs to 18 residues. The DNA of the CDR3 is TGTGCCAGCAGCCCCGGGCTGGGACAGGGGTTCGGGGCCAACGTCCTGACTTTC. Translation gives CASSPGLGQGFGANVLTF.

The gene calls are TRBV30 and TRBJ2-2; D gene uncertain. V was cut by 2 bases and J by 2 bases, with 9 bases left in between. The CDR3 extends over 14 amino acids. Germline loops: CDR1 GTSNPN, CDR2 SVGIG (reference sequence). CDR3 in DNA: TGTGCCTGGAGTTTACCACTAAACACCGGGGAGCTGTTTTTT. It codes for CAWSLPLNTGELFF.